A selection of T cell receptor beta chains follows, all from one sample in a study. From the RT-PCR reads, TCRdb called clonotypes with MiXCR, one entry per CDR3 protein. In the table there are fewer than 800,000 distinct CDR3 sequences, approximately 14% of which are singletons. Source material: memory CD4+ T cells from blood. The receptors originated from a female donor in good health, serving as a healthy control. Each CDR3 is given with its conserved first and last residue. Fields, in order: D gene, clone size, V gene, J gene, CDR3 DNA, CDR3 protein. The D gene is left open where the match is weak. For some rows the clone size is stated as once, few or many, or as a class when expanded; others skip it.

TRBD2	many	TRBV6-5	TRBJ2-7	TGTGCCAGCAGGCGTACTAGCGGGAGGGCCGGAATCGGCGAGCAGTACTTC	CASRRTSGRAGIGEQYF
TRBD1	NA	TRBV12-3/TRBV12-4	TRBJ1-2	TGTGCCAGCATCGATACAGGGGGCGGGTATGGCTACACCTTC	CASIDTGGGYGYTF
NA	NA	TRBV6-2/TRBV6-3	TRBJ1-5	TGTGCCAGCAGCCAACCAACTTATTATCAGCCCCAGCATTTT	CASSQPTYYQPQHF
NA	NA	TRBV3-1	TRBJ1-4	TGTGCCAGCAGCCAACGAGGGAGTTCAACTAATGAAAAACTGTTTTTT	CASSQRGSSTNEKLFF
TRBD1	NA	TRBV3-1	TRBJ1-4	TGTGCCAGCAGCCAGACAGGGGGAGAAAAACTGTTTTTT	CASSQTGGEKLFF
NA	NA	TRBV19	TRBJ1-2	TGTGCCAGTAGCCCCGAAAGAGGCTACACCTTC	CASSPERGYTF
TRBD1	few	TRBV9	TRBJ1-1	TGTGCCAGCAGCCCGCACTTACCGGGACAGGGGGCGGCTCCGGACACTGAAGCTTTCTTT	CASSPHLPGQGAAPDTEAFF
NA	few	TRBV6-5	TRBJ1-3	TGTGCCAGCAGTTATCAGGGCAGTCGTTCCTCTGGAAACACCATATATTTT	CASSYQGSRSSGNTIYF
NA	NA	TRBV4-3	TRBJ2-5	TGCGCCAGAAATGTGGAACCCGGGTCCCCGGAATACCAAGAGACCCAGTACTTC	CARNVEPGSPEYQETQYF
NA	NA	TRBV20-1	TRBJ2-3	TGCAGTGCTACTAGAGCCCCAGATACGCAGTATTTT	CSATRAPDTQYF
NA	NA	TRBV6-5	TRBJ1-5	TGTGCCAGCAGTTACTCGCTGAAGAATCAGCCCCAGCATTTT	CASSYSLKNQPQHF
TRBD2	NA	TRBV5-6	TRBJ2-1	TGTGCCAGCAGCTTGTTCGCGGGGGGAAACTACAATGAGCAGTTCTTC	CASSLFAGGNYNEQFF
NA	few	TRBV28	TRBJ2-1	TGTGCCAGCAACAGTTTGGATCTATCTCAGACGTACAATGAGCAGTTCTTC	CASNSLDLSQTYNEQFF
TRBD1	few	TRBV6-6	TRBJ1-2	TGTGCCAGCAGTTACTCCCAGGACAGGGAGGGAGGCTACACCTTC	CASSYSQDREGGYTF
TRBD2	NA	TRBV7-2	TRBJ2-2	TGTGCCAGCAGCTGGGATTCGGGGGGGGGCAGGGAGCTGTTTTTT	CASSWDSGGGRELFF
NA	many	TRBV15	TRBJ2-3	TGTGCCACCAGCATGGCGTACACAGATACGCAGTATTTT	CATSMAYTDTQYF
TRBD2	many	TRBV4-2	TRBJ2-3	TGTGCCAGCAGCCCCCCCGGGGGGGTCGGTCCAGATACGCAGTATTTT	CASSPPGGVGPDTQYF
NA	few	TRBV7-2	TRBJ1-2	TGTGCCAGCACCCCAGGCTCAGCTAACTATGGCTACACCTTC	CASTPGSANYGYTF
TRBD2	many	TRBV7-9	TRBJ2-5	TGTGCCAGCAGCTTAGGAGCGGGAGGGCCTGGAGAGACCCAGTACTTC	CASSLGAGGPGETQYF
NA	many	TRBV9	TRBJ2-7	TGTGCCAGCATCCAGAAATCCTACGAGCAGTACTTC	CASIQKSYEQYF
TRBD1	NA	TRBV4-1	TRBJ1-5	TGCGCCAGCAGCCAAGGTCTGACAGGGGACCAGCCCCAGCATTTT	CASSQGLTGDQPQHF
TRBD2	few	TRBV7-9	TRBJ2-3	TGTGCCAGCAGCCCCGGGACTAGCGGGATATCCGATACGCAGTATTTT	CASSPGTSGISDTQYF
TRBD2	many	TRBV5-1	TRBJ2-2	TGCGCCAGCAGCTCAGGGACTATAAACACCGGGGAGCTGTTTTTT	CASSSGTINTGELFF
NA	few	TRBV6-6	TRBJ1-1	TGTGCCAGCAGCCACCAAGGGCACACTGAAGCTTTCTTT	CASSHQGHTEAFF
NA	many	TRBV5-5	TRBJ2-5	TGTGCCAGCAGCCCGGATTGGGAGACCCAGTACTTC	CASSPDWETQYF
NA	many	TRBV6-2/TRBV6-3	TRBJ2-7	TGTGCCAGCAGTTTAGTGATCCACGAGCAGTACTTC	CASSLVIHEQYF
NA	NA	TRBV4-3	TRBJ1-1	TGCGCCAGCAGCCGATCGACAGGAGCGAGTACTGAAGCTTTCTTT	CASSRSTGASTEAFF
NA	NA	TRBV7-2	TRBJ2-5	TGTGCCAGCAGCTTAGCGCAAACGGAGACCCAGTACTTC	CASSLAQTETQYF
TRBD2	few	TRBV9	TRBJ2-1	TGTGCCAGCAGCGTCCGACTAGCGGGAGGGCCCCATGAGCAGTTCTTC	CASSVRLAGGPHEQFF
NA	few	TRBV11-1	TRBJ1-2	TGTGCCAGCAGCCAGGACCCTTTTGGAGGCTACACCTTC	CASSQDPFGGYTF
NA	NA	TRBV12-3/TRBV12-4	TRBJ1-2	TGTGCCAGCAGCTACGGGAGGTGGGGGTATGGCTACACCTTC	CASSYGRWGYGYTF
NA	many	TRBV12-3/TRBV12-4	TRBJ1-2	TGTGCCAGCAGCCGTGACAGGAGCTATGGCTACACCTTC	CASSRDRSYGYTF
TRBD2	many	TRBV20-1	TRBJ2-5	TGCAGTGCTATGGCTAGCGGGAGCGGGGGGGGAGAGACCCAGTACTTC	CSAMASGSGGGETQYF
NA	NA	TRBV5-1	TRBJ1-1	TGCGCCAGCAGCTTTGCCGGGGATGAAGCTTTCTTT	CASSFAGDEAFF
NA	many	TRBV10-3	TRBJ1-3	TGTGCCATCAGTGAGTCGATGGCCAAATTCTCTGGAAACACCATATATTTT	CAISESMAKFSGNTIYF
NA	NA	TRBV20-1	TRBJ2-1	TGCAGTGCCATACTACCGGGACGGCCTGACAATGAGCAGTTCTTC	CSAILPGRPDNEQFF
TRBD2	NA	TRBV5-1	TRBJ2-3	TGCGCCAGCAGCCCGGGGACTATGGTTGGAACAGATACGCAGTATTTT	CASSPGTMVGTDTQYF
NA	few	TRBV5-1	TRBJ1-5	TGCGCCAGCAGCACTGGACAGAATCAGCCCCAGCATTTT	CASSTGQNQPQHF
TRBD1	NA	TRBV5-4	TRBJ1-4	TGTGCCAGCAGCTACACCGGGACAGGGGGTGCAACTAATGAAAAACTGTTTTTT	CASSYTGTGGATNEKLFF
TRBD1	many	TRBV6-5	TRBJ1-3	TGTGCCAGCAGTAGCGGACAGGGGCGCTCTGGAAACACCATATATTTT	CASSSGQGRSGNTIYF
TRBD1	NA	TRBV6-1	TRBJ2-7	TGTGCCAGCAGTGGCCTGGGACAGGGAGGCTCCTACGAGCAGTACTTC	CASSGLGQGGSYEQYF
NA	NA	TRBV15	TRBJ1-6	TGTGCCACCAGCAGAGATTACCGGCAAATAAGGAATTCACTCCTCCACTTT	CATSRDYRQIRNSLLHF
NA	many	TRBV7-2	TRBJ2-7	TGTGCCAGCAGCTTAGTGCTAGGGACATACTACGAGCAGTACTTC	CASSLVLGTYYEQYF
NA	many	TRBV6-5	TRBJ2-7	TGTGCCAGCAGTTACTCCGGCAGGGGATCCTACGAGCAGTACTTC	CASSYSGRGSYEQYF
TRBD2	many	TRBV20-1	TRBJ2-7	TGCAGTGCTAGTGGGGGACTAGCGGGAGATTTGCAGTACTTC	CSASGGLAGDLQYF
NA	few	TRBV10-3	TRBJ1-5	TGTGCCATCAGGAACAGGGAATCGCAGCCCCAGCATTTT	CAIRNRESQPQHF